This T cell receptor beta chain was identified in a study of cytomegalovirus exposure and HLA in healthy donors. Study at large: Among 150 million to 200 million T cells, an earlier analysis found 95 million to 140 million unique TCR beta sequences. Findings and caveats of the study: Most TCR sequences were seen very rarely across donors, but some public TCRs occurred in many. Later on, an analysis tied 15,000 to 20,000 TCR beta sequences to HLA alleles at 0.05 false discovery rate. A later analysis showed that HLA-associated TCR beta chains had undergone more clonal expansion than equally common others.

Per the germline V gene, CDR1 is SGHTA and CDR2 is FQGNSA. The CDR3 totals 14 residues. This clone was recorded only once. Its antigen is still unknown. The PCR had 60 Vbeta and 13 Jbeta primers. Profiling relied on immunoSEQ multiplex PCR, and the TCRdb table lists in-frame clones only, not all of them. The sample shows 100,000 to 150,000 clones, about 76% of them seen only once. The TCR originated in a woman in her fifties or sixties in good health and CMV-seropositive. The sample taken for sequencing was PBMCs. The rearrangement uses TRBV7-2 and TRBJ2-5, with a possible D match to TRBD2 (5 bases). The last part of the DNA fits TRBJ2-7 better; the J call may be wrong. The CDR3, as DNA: TGTGCCAGCAGCTTAGATGCGGGCCCCTACGAGCAGTACTTC. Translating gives CASSLDAGPYEQYF.